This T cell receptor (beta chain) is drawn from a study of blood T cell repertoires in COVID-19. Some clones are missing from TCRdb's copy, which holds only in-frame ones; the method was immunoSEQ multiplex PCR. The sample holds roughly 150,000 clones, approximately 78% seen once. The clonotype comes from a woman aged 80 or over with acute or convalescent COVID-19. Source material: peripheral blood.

The CDR3 spells CASSLAGNTGELFF. In DNA form, the CDR3 reads TGCGCCAGCAGCTTGGCCGGTAACACCGGGGAGCTGTTTTTT. This rearrangement joins TRBV5-1 to TRBJ2-2; D not certain. Germline V gene sequence: CDR1 SGHRS, CDR2 YFSETQ. Trimming cost V 0 bases and J 2 bases, with 5 bases left between them. The CDR3 consists of 14 residues.